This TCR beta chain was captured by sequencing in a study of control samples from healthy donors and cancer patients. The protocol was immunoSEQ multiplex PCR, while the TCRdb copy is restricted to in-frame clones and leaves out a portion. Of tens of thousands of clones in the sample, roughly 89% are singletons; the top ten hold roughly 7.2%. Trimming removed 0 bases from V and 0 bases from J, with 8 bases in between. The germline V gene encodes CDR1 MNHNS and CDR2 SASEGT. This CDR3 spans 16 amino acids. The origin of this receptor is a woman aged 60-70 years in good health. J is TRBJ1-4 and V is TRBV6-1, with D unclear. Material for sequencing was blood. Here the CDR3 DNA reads TGTGCCAGCAGTGAAGCGCTTCGGGCAACTAATGAAAAACTGTTTTTT. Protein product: CASSEALRATNEKLFF.